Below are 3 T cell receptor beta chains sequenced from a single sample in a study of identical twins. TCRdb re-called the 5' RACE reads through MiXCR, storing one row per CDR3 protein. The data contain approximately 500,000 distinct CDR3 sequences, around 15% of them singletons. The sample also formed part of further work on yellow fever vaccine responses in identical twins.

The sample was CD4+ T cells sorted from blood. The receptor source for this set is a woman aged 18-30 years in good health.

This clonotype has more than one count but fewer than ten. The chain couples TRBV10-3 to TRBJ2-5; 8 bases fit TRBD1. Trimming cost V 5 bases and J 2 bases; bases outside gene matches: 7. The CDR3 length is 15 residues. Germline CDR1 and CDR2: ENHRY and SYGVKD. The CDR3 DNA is TGTGCCATCAGTTGGGGACAGGCCCCACAAGAGACCCAGTACTTC. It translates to CAISWGQAPQETQYF.

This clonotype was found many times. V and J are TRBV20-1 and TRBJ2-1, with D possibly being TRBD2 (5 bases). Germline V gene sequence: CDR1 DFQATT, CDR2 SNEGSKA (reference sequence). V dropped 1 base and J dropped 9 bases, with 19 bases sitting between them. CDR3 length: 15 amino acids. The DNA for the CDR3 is TGCAGTGCTAGAGTAGGGAGACGGAACCCCAGTGAGCAGTTCTTC. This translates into CSARVGRRNPSEQFF.

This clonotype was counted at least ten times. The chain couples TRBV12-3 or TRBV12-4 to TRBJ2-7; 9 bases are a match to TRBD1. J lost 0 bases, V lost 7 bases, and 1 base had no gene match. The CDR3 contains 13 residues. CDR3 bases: TGTGCCAGCACGGGACAGGGCTCCTACGAGCAGTACTTC. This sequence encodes CASTGQGSYEQYF.